The 27 T cell receptor beta chains below come from one sample, sequenced in a study of post-analysis software for immune sequencing data. Overall study findings and caveats: In patients, four to six TRBV segments were more frequent than in controls, with TRBV5-6, TRBV5-1 and TRBV20-1 among them.

Which antigens these TCRs recognize remains unknown. Presence of unique molecular identifiers characterized the TCR beta cDNA libraries. TCRdb used MiXCR to reprocess the PCR reads, holding one entry per CDR3 protein. The table shows a few hundred thousand distinct CDR3 sequences, with under 40% occurring only once. The sequencing input was blood. Receptors originate from a girl under 18 with multiple sclerosis.

This chain uses TRBV27 with TRBJ2-7; 9 nucleotides line up with TRBD1. The J call may be incorrect, as the DNA end agrees better with TRBJ2-5. Per germline, CDR1 MNHEY and CDR2 SMNVEV (reference sequence). The CDR3 covers 16 residues. In DNA form, the CDR3 reads TGTGCCAGCAGCTCAAACAGGGGGCAGGGAAGAGAGACCCAGTACTTC. The encoded protein is CASSSNRGQGRETQYF.

Only a few counts were recorded for this clonotype. The chain has TRBV29-1 and TRBJ1-2; the match to TRBD1 covers 11 bases. Trimming at V came to 1 base and at J to 8 bases, leaving 3 bases not matched to a gene. The CDR3 sequence is 13 residues long. Germline V gives CDR1 SQVTM, CDR2 ANQGSEA. This CDR3 reads CSVEGGQGVGYTF. For the CDR3, the DNA is TGCAGCGTTGAAGGGGGACAGGGGGTAGGCTACACCTTC. Full variable domain (rest looked up from reference TRBV29-1 and TRBJ1-2): SAVISQKPSRDICQRGTSLTIQCQVDSQVTMMFWYRQQPGQSLTLIATANQGSEATYESGFVIDKFPISRPNLTFSTLTVSNMSPEDSSIYLCSVEGGQGVGYTFGSGTRLTVV.

The CDR3 region has the DNA TGCGCCAGCAGCATTCCTTCGGGGGACCCGAAGGGGACCCAGTACTTC. Translated, it gives CASSIPSGDPKGTQYF. This sequence joins TRBV10-2 and TRBJ2-5; D possibly corresponds to TRBD2 (6 bases). Per germline, CDR1 WSHSY and CDR2 SAAADI. Trimming pared 6 bases from V and 7 bases from J, leaving 24 bases between. This CDR3 region has 16 residues.

This clonotype occurred a few times. V gene TRBV6-1 combines with J gene TRBJ2-1, with 7 bases identical to TRBD1. J lost 3 bases, V lost 8 bases, and 4 bases had no gene match. The CDR3 spans 13 residues. Germline values: CDR1 MNHNS, CDR2 SASEGT. The CDR3 protein is CASFTGDYNEQFF. CDR3 DNA: TGTGCCAGCTTTACAGGGGACTACAATGAGCAGTTCTTC.

V gene TRBV28 combines with J gene TRBJ2-7; D could derive from TRBD1 or TRBD2 (5 bases each). The germline V gene has CDR1 MDHEN and CDR2 SYDVKM. This CDR3 region has 14 residues. V lost 4 bases, J lost 7 bases, and 17 bases lay in between. DNA of the CDR3: TGTGCCAGCAGTTCGACTGGGGACCTGGATGAGCAGTACTTC. Amino acids: CASSSTGDLDEQYF.

The rearrangement joins TRBV20-1 to TRBJ2-4, with D possibly matching TRBD2 (7 bases). The ends were cut back, 6 bases at V and 1 base at J, with 19 bases in the middle. Germline V lookup: CDR1 DFQATT, CDR2 SNEGSKA (reference sequence). The CDR3 contains 16 residues. This chain's CDR3 is CSAPDLGGGAKNIQYF. The CDR3 DNA sequence: TGCAGTGCCCCTGACCTTGGGGGGGGCGCCAAAAACATTCAGTACTTC.

Concerning this clonotype itself: At one end, the junction sequence differs from germline, possibly due to a read error. The chain carries TRBV5-5 and TRBJ2-1; TRBD1 matches 7 bases. CDR1 and CDR2 (germline): SGHKS, YYEKEE (reference sequence). This CDR3 region has 14 residues. Here the CDR3 reads CTSSLDRIFYEQFF. Here the CDR3 DNA reads TGTACCAGCAGCTTGGACAGGATTTTTTATGAGCAGTTCTTC.

The V gene is TRBV7-2, the J gene TRBJ2-5; 12 bases align to TRBD2. The CDR3 is 17 residues long. The ends lost 0 bases at V and 5 bases at J; junction bases unmatched: 7. Per germline, CDR1 SGHTA and CDR2 FQGNSA. The DNA of the CDR3 is TGTGCCAGCAGCTTAGCGGGACTAGCGGGCCATGGGGAGACCCAGTACTTC. Its protein is CASSLAGLAGHGETQYF. Combining the CDR3 with reference TRBV7-2 and TRBJ2-5 gives the whole variable domain GAGVSQSPSNKVTEKGKDVELRCDPISGHTALYWYRQSLGQGLEFLIYFQGNSAPDKSGLPSDRFSAERTGGSVSTLTIQRTQQEDSAVYLCASSLAGLAGHGETQYFGPGTRLLVL.

This clonotype was seen a few times. V and J are TRBV20-1 and TRBJ1-1; 7 bases are a match to TRBD1. This CDR3 has 13 residues. Unmatched junction bases numbered 5, after V lost 3 bases and J lost 4 bases. The germline V gene encodes CDR1 DFQATT and CDR2 SNEGSKA (reference sequence). The CDR3 nucleotides are TGCAGTGCTAGCCCGGCAGGGGGCACTGAAGCTTTCTTT. Translation: CSASPAGGTEAFF.

This clonotype showed up just a few times. The chain has TRBV5-1 and TRBJ2-3, with TRBD1 matching over 9 bases. The CDR3 contains 15 residues. V lost 4 bases to trimming and J lost 2 bases; unmatched junction nucleotides: 5. The V gene's germline CDR1 is SGHRS and CDR2 YFSETQ. The CDR3 bases are TGCGCCAGCAGCCACCGGGACAGGGTCACAGATACGCAGTATTTT. Translation: CASSHRDRVTDTQYF.

The rearrangement uses TRBV3-1 and TRBJ2-3, with D possibly being TRBD2 (5 bases). CDR1 is LGHDT and CDR2 is YNNKEL in the germline V gene (reference sequence). Trimming cost V 4 bases and J 9 bases, with 17 bases left between them. CDR3 length: 14 residues. CDR3 loop: CASSLTGSPFTQYF. As DNA, the CDR3 is TGTGCCAGCAGCCTTACGGGATCACCCTTCACGCAGTATTTT.

This clonotype turned up a few times. This sequence joins TRBV6-6 and TRBJ1-1; 12 nucleotides line up with TRBD1. The CDR3 runs 17 residues. Germline V gene data show CDR1 as MNHNY and CDR2 as SVGAGI (reference sequence). V gave up 6 bases and J gave up 5 bases; unmatched junction bases: 13. This CDR3 is CASRRTGTGGGITEAFF. CDR3 bases: TGTGCCAGCAGGCGCACCGGGACAGGGGGCGGGATTACTGAAGCTTTCTTT.

There are a few counts of this clonotype. The chain uses TRBV20-1 and TRBJ2-1; 8 positions match TRBD2. The CDR3 covers 11 residues. In germline, CDR1 is DFQATT, CDR2 SNEGSKA (reference sequence). The CDR3 DNA reads TGCAGCGCCAGCGGGGGCCTGACGAAGTTCTTC. This gives the protein CSASGGLTKFF.

In its sample, this clonotype was seen a few times. Here the CDR3 reads CASSPASVTQYF. DNA for the CDR3: TGTGCCAGCAGCCCAGCCAGCGTTACCCAGTACTTC. The V call is TRBV3-1, the J call TRBJ2-5, with unresolved D. Trimming cost V 4 bases and J 8 bases, with 11 bases left between them. The CDR3 extends over 12 amino acids. Germline V gene sequence: CDR1 LGHDT, CDR2 YNNKEL (reference sequence).

With regard to this clonotype: One end of the junction varies from germline; a read error may be responsible. The chain combines TRBV11-2 with TRBJ1-1; tentative D call: TRBD1 (5 bases). The CDR3 has 12 amino acids. CDR1 SGHAT and CDR2 FQNNGV come from the germline V gene. CDR3 protein: CASSLQVAEAFF. The CDR3, as DNA: TGTGCCAGTAGCTTACAGGTAGCTGAAGCTTTCTTT.

The table lists this clonotype with a few counts. The chain is built from TRBV28 and TRBJ2-5; possible D gene TRBD2, 6 bases. Deletions cut 1 base from V and 2 bases from J, with 8 bases between. The CDR3 length is 14 residues. Germline assignment: CDR1 MDHEN and CDR2 SYDVKM. Written as DNA, the CDR3 is TGTGCCAGCAGTTTATATGGACTACAAGAGACCCAGTACTTC. Translated, it gives CASSLYGLQETQYF.

V gene TRBV5-1 combines with J gene TRBJ2-3; 10 nucleotides align to TRBD2. J gave up 2 bases and V 4 bases, and 7 bases lay outside the gene matches. The CDR3 consists of 16 residues. The germline gives CDR1 SGHRS, CDR2 YFSETQ. The chain's CDR3 is CASSPGTSAPTDTQYF. The CDR3 nucleotides read TGCGCCAGCAGCCCCGGGACTAGCGCACCCACAGATACGCAGTATTTT.

The chain joins TRBV6-6 to TRBJ1-2; possible D gene TRBD1, 5 bases. CDR3 length: 13 amino acids. Germline V gene lookup returns CDR1 MNHNY and CDR2 SVGAGI (reference sequence). Trimming shortened V by 0 bases and J by 6 bases, and 8 bases separated the two germline ends. As DNA, the CDR3 is TGTGCCAGCAGTTACTCTCCAGGGCATGGCTACACCTTC. This encodes CASSYSPGHGYTF.

This clonotype was recorded a few times. The chain has TRBV5-6 and TRBJ2-7; 9 nucleotides agree with TRBD2. Germline values: CDR1 SGHDT, CDR2 YYEEEE. The CDR3 spans 15 residues. After removal of 4 bases from V and 3 bases from J, the junction contained 8 bases not matched to a gene. The CDR3 region has the DNA TGTGCCAGCAGCGGTTTAGCGGGGGTCGACTACGAGCAGTACTTC. Its translation: CASSGLAGVDYEQYF.

This clonotype came up once. As the CDR3 is not closed by the conserved phenylalanine or tryptophan, this likely results from a read error. V gene TRBV19 combines with J gene TRBJ2-5, with D tentatively TRBD1 (6 bases). From germline, CDR1 is LNHDA and CDR2 SQIVND (reference sequence). Trimming removed 4 bases from V and 11 bases from J, with 26 bases in between. This CDR3 spans 16 amino acids. The CDR3 loop reads CASSSIQGSRLSEQYC. CDR3 bases: TGTGCCAGTAGTAGCATACAGGGCTCCCGGCTATCAGAGCAGTACTGC.

Only a few counts were recorded for this clonotype. The chain recombines TRBV18 with TRBJ1-4, with 8 bases fitting TRBD1. The CDR3 sequence is 15 residues long. Germline assignment: CDR1 KGHSH and CDR2 LQKENI. Trimming took 0 bases from V and 7 from J; bases not matched to a gene: 4. The CDR3 DNA follows: TGTGCCAGCTCACCACCTGGTACAGGGGGTGAAAAACTGTTTTTT. Residues: CASSPPGTGGEKLFF.

Points on this clonotype: A read error may be the cause here, since a much bigger clone is one base away. The chain has TRBV7-2 and TRBJ2-3, with D hard to call. Germline CDR1 is SGHTA and CDR2 is FQGNSA. CDR3 size: 12 residues. Trimming cost V 2 bases and J 8 bases, with 8 bases left between them. The CDR3 region is CASSLNSGTQYF. The CDR3 nucleotides are TGTGCCAGCAGCTTAAACTCAGGTACGCAGTATTTT.

This clonotype has only a few counts. This rearrangement joins TRBV20-1 to TRBJ2-1; 8 bases line up with TRBD2. V lost 4 bases to trimming and J lost 4 bases; unmatched junction nucleotides: 6. Germline V gene lookup returns CDR1 DFQATT and CDR2 SNEGSKA (reference sequence). This CDR3 is 14 amino acids long. CDR3 sequence: CSATGGAGYNEQFF. CDR3 bases: TGCAGTGCTACCGGGGGGGCAGGTTACAATGAGCAGTTCTTC.

Note on this clonotype: One end of the junction does not line up with germline, which may come from a read error. The chain carries TRBV5-1 and TRBJ2-1; 14 nucleotides agree with TRBD2. This CDR3 has 17 amino acids. Germline loops: CDR1 SGHRS, CDR2 YFSETQ. CDR3 amino acids: CASSSGLAGGRYSEQFF. For the CDR3, the DNA is TGCGCCAGCAGCTCCGGACTAGCGGGGGGAAGGTACAGTGAGCAGTTCTTC.

The chain couples TRBV11-2 to TRBJ2-5, with D maybe TRBD1 (6 bases). The CDR3 is 12 amino acids. V gave up 10 bases and J gave up 0 bases, with 9 bases separating them. Germline CDR1 reads SGHAT; CDR2 reads FQNNGV. The CDR3 coding sequence is TGTGCCACGCAGGGGTACCAAGAGACCCAGTACTTC. The encoded protein is CATQGYQETQYF.

CDR3 sequence: CASSLMMNTEAFF. The CDR3 DNA follows: TGTGCCAGCAGCTTAATGATGAACACTGAAGCTTTCTTT. V usage is TRBV7-8 and J usage is TRBJ1-1, with D unresolved. The CDR3 is 13 amino acids. V lost 2 bases and J 0 bases, leaving 4 bases between the germline ends. CDR1 and CDR2 (germline): SGHVS, FQNEAQ.

The chain employs TRBV20-1 and TRBJ1-2; D perhaps matches TRBD1 (6 bases). This CDR3 is built from 13 residues. V was cut by 6 bases and J by 6 bases, with 17 bases left in between. Per the germline V gene, CDR1 is DFQATT and CDR2 is SNEGSKA (reference sequence). CDR3 sequence: CSAWDTPGHGYTF. CDR3 DNA: TGCAGTGCCTGGGACACCCCAGGCCATGGCTACACCTTC.